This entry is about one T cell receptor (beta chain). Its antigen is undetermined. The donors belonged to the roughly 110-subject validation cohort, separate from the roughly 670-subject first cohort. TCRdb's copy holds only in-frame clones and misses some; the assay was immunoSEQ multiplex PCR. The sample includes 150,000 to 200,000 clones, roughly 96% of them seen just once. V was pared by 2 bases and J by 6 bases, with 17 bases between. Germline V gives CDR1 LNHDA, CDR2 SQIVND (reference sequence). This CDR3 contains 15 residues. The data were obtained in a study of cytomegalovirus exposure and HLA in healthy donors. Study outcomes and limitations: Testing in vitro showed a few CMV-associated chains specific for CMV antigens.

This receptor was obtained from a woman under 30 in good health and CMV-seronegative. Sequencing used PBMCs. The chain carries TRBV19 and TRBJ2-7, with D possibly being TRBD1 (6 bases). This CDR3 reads CASSITIGARGEQYF. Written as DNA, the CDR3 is TGTGCCAGTAGTATAACTATCGGAGCCAGGGGCGAGCAGTACTTC. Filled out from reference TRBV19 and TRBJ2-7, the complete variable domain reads DGGITQSPKYLFRKEGQNVTLSCEQNLNHDAMYWYRQDPGQGLRLIYYSQIVNDFQKGDIAEGYSVSREKKESFPLTVTSAQKNPTAFYLCASSITIGARGEQYFGPGTRLTVT.